The sequence of this T cell receptor beta chain was determined in a study of blood T cell repertoires in COVID-19 (dated by TCRdb to about 2020). The study in broad terms: Collaborator samples came from the United States, Italy and Spain and covered acute and convalescent phases of COVID-19. A freely available public database, intended as a resource for researchers studying the immune response to SARS-CoV-2, is where the repertoires were released. Samples came from the ongoing ImmuneRACE study (first 160 participants) plus 1,254 subjects from 6 global collaborators. The sample metadata nearly always contained a de-identified subject ID, COVID-19 status, age in years and sex. Deeply sampled blood TCRbeta repertoires from subjects exposed to, actively infected with, or recovered from COVID-19 were included in the dataset. The material from the prospective study consisted of cDNA or gDNA derived from T cells, B-cell-depleted T cells, or PBMCs. HLA class I and class II types, where available, came from metadata supplied by the sample provider rather than from assay-based typing. Results and caveats for the whole study, not just this receptor: The amount of clinical and demographic metadata varied by source and participant and was provided uncurated.

The immunoSEQ Assay, a bias-controlled multiplex PCR, was used to amplify TCRbeta CDR3 regions from genomic DNA. In the authors' own workflow: Within the assay, amplification of reference gene primers was used to estimate how many nucleated cells each sample contained. Sequence reads were collapsed and filtered to measure the absolute abundance of every unique TCRbeta CDR3 rearrangement. For each sample, productive Simpson clonality was calculated as the square root of Simpson's diversity index over productive rearrangements. TCRdb provides this immuneACCESS table in a form limited to in-frame rearrangements. Some clones are lacking; in checked studies, under half of them reflect an unresolved V gene, and why the rest are absent is not known. V, J and clone size are taken as reported in that table, and D and trimming were inferred from the DNA itself. For this sample there are 75,000 to 100,000 clones; 87% appear just once. Roughly 4.3% of the sample lies in the top ten.

Inclusive of the bounding cysteine and phenylalanine, the CDR3 is 13 residues long. The kept DNA is CDR3 alone, 39 bases in frame from the first base. A distance of 9 bases separates the germline ends of V and J, which lose 7 bases and 3 bases respectively. CDR1 and CDR2 are drawn from the germline V gene: KGHDR, SFDVKD. Details on this clone: Its antigen target is currently unknown. Base qualities are not provided; no much larger clone lies one nucleotide away.

Each collaborating institution followed its own protocols to collect whole blood in K2EDTA tubes. For TCRbeta analysis, collaborator samples were shipped as frozen whole blood, as isolated PBMCs, or as DNA extracted from either sample type. The sample was peripheral blood. The clonotype originates from a man aged 70 or older with acute or convalescent COVID-19. This sequence uses TRBV24-1 and TRBJ2-1; the D segment could be TRBD2, given 5 matching bases. The DNA sequence follows: TGTGCCACCAGGAACCGGGACTACAATGAGCAGTTCTTC. Its translation reads: CATRNRDYNEQFF.